This T cell receptor (beta chain) originates from a study of blood T cell repertoires in COVID-19. The CDR3 extends over 16 amino acids. Trimming removed 1 base from V and 4 bases from J, with 15 bases in between. The germline gives CDR1 SGHDT, CDR2 YYEEEE. Repertoires were generated with immunoSEQ multiplex PCR, while TCRdb's copy carries only in-frame clones and drops some. The repertoire consists of about 170,000 clones, with around 85% occurring once and the leading ten covering 6.5% to 9%. The TCR originated in a woman of 80 years or more with COVID-19, enrolled during active disease. Sequencing input: peripheral blood. The chain joins TRBV5-6 to TRBJ1-3; a weak D match, TRBD1 (6 bases). The CDR3 DNA sequence: TGTGCCAGCAGCTTGTTTGGGGGCGCGGAAGGAAACACCATATATTTT. Protein product: CASSLFGGAEGNTIYF.